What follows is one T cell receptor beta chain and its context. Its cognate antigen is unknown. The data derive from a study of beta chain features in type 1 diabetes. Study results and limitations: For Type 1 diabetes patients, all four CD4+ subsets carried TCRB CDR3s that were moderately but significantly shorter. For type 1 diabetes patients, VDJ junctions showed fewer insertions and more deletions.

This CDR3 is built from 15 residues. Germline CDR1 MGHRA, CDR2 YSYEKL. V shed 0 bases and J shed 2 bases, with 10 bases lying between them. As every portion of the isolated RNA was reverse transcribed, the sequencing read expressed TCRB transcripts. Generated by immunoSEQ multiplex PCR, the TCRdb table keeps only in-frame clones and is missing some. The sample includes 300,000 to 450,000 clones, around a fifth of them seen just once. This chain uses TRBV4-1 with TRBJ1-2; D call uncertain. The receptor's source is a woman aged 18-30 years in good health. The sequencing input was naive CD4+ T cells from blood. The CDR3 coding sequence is TGCGCCAGCAGCCAAGATCATCCCGGGAACTATGGCTACACCTTC. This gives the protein CASSQDHPGNYGYTF.